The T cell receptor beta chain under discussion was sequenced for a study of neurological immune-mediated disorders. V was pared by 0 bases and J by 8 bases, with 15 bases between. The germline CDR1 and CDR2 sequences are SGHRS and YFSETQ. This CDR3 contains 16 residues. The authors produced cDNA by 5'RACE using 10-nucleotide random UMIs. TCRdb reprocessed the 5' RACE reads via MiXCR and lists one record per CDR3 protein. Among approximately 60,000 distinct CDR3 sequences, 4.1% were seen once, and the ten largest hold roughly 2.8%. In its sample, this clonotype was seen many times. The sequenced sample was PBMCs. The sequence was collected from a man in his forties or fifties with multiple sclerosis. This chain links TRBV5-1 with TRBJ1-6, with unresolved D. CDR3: CASSLAGFPEHSPLHF. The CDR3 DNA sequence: TGCGCCAGCAGCTTGGCCGGGTTTCCGGAGCATTCACCCCTCCACTTT. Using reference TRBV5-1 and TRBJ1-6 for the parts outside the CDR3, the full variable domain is KAGVTQTPRYLIKTRGQQVTLSCSPISGHRSVSWYQQTPGQGLQFLFEYFSETQRNKGNFPGRFSGRQFSNSRSEMNVSTLELGDSALYLCASSLAGFPEHSPLHFGNGTRLTVT.